This passage covers 13 T cell receptor beta chains from one sample sequenced in a study of T cell changes during pregnancy in multiple sclerosis. Repertoires were generated with immunoSEQ multiplex PCR, while TCRdb's copy carries only in-frame clones and drops some. The repertoire includes tens of thousands of clones, around 90% of them detected once, and 2% to 3% sits in the top ten. The sequencing here drew on peripheral blood, taken before pregnancy. The receptor set was obtained from a female donor with multiple sclerosis, enrolled in a pregnancy study.

The chain is built from TRBV11-2 and TRBJ1-1; 7 positions agree with TRBD1. The CDR3 is 13 residues long. After removal of 11 bases from V and 1 base from J, the junction contained 7 bases not matched to a gene. Germline assignment: CDR1 SGHAT and CDR2 FQNNGV. As DNA, the CDR3 is TGTGCCGGAGGGGGCGGAGCGAACACTGAAGCTTTCTTT. Protein: CAGGGGANTEAFF. The variable domain in full, completed from reference TRBV11-2 and TRBJ1-1, reads EAGVAQSPRYKIIEKRQSVAFWCNPISGHATLYWYQQILGQGPKLLIQFQNNGVVDDSQLPKDRFSAERLKGVDSTLKIQPAKLEDSAVYLCAGGGGANTEAFFGQGTRLTVV.

The chain is built from TRBV27 and TRBJ1-5, with 8 positions matching TRBD1. Germline assignment: CDR1 MNHEY and CDR2 SMNVEV (reference sequence). V shed 2 bases and J 5 bases; nucleotides not matched to a gene: 14. This CDR3 has 18 residues. The CDR3 region is CASSLQPPLDRDHQPQHF. As DNA, the CDR3 is TGTGCCAGCAGTTTACAACCACCATTGGACAGGGACCATCAGCCCCAGCATTTT.

The V gene is TRBV10-3, the J gene TRBJ2-7, with D possibly being TRBD1 (5 bases). This CDR3 has 13 amino acids. Trimming cost V 11 bases and J 0 bases, with 14 bases left between them. The germline CDR1 and CDR2 sequences are ENHRY and SYGVKD. The CDR3 loop is CALLDSRSYEQYF. The CDR3 DNA follows: TGTGCCCTCTTAGACAGCCGCTCCTACGAGCAGTACTTC.

The genes are TRBV4-3 and TRBJ2-7, with a possible D match to TRBD1 (6 bases). V shed 4 bases and J shed 6 bases, with 13 bases lying between them. This CDR3 spans 13 amino acids. From germline, CDR1 is LGHNA and CDR2 YSLEER. CDR3 residues: CASSLGAGGEQYF. CDR3 sequence (DNA): TGCGCCAGCAGCCTGGGGGCGGGTGGCGAGCAGTACTTC.

This clone was counted a single time. The J gene is TRBJ2-3, the V gene TRBV4-2; D remains unclear. This CDR3 contains 15 residues. With 3 bases removed from V and 0 bases from J, the gap between germline ends came to 10 bases. CDR1 is LGHNA, CDR2 YNFKEQ, per germline. The CDR3 DNA is TGTGCCAGCAGCCAGTCAGAATCTAGCACAGATACGCAGTATTTT. It yields the protein CASSQSESSTDTQYF.

The chain uses TRBV6-6 and TRBJ2-4; no clear D gene. The CDR3 loop spans 15 amino acids. Germline V gives CDR1 MNHNY, CDR2 SVGAGI (reference sequence). V lost 7 bases, J lost 3 bases, and 16 bases lay in between. This chain's CDR3 is CASTLTGRGKNIQYF. The CDR3 nucleotides read TGTGCCAGCACCCTCACTGGTCGTGGCAAAAACATTCAGTACTTC.

The chain couples TRBV6-6 to TRBJ2-7, with 12 nucleotides matching TRBD2. Per germline, CDR1 MNHNY and CDR2 SVGAGI (reference sequence). Trimming took 6 bases from V and 4 from J; bases not matched to a gene: 1. The CDR3 loop spans 13 amino acids. The CDR3 here is CASRTSGSYEQYF. The CDR3 DNA sequence: TGTGCCAGCAGGACTAGCGGGAGTTACGAGCAGTACTTC.

This clone appeared a single time. The chain carries TRBV28 and TRBJ2-5, with unresolved D. The CDR3 is 15 amino acids. The germline gives CDR1 MDHEN, CDR2 SYDVKM. Trimming stripped 1 base from V and 5 bases from J, with 14 bases between. This chain's CDR3 is CASSLYPTTWETQYF. The CDR3 DNA is TGTGCCAGCAGTTTATACCCGACAACCTGGGAGACCCAGTACTTC.

The chain couples TRBV29-1 to TRBJ2-1, with 10 bases matching TRBD2. The germline V gene has CDR1 SQVTM and CDR2 ANQGSEA. Trimming at V came to 5 bases and at J to 6 bases, leaving 4 bases not matched to a gene. The CDR3 sequence is 13 residues long. Here the CDR3 DNA reads TGCAGCGTTTTAGCGGGAGGACCCAATGAGCAGTTCTTC. It encodes CSVLAGGPNEQFF.

This clone has a handful of counts. The chain uses TRBV29-1 and TRBJ2-2; 10 nucleotides line up with TRBD2. This CDR3 is built from 14 residues. Germline values: CDR1 SQVTM, CDR2 ANQGSEA. With V trimmed by 6 bases and J by 3 bases, 4 bases remained unmatched. CDR3 sequence reads: CSVWTSGDTGELFF. In DNA form, the CDR3 reads TGCAGCGTATGGACTAGCGGTGACACCGGGGAGCTGTTTTTT.

This clone showed up just once. V and J are TRBV7-9 and TRBJ2-7; TRBD2 matches 8 bases. The CDR3 has 15 amino acids. The trim removed 0 bases at V and 6 bases at J, leaving 7 bases unmatched. Germline loops: CDR1 SEHNR, CDR2 FQNEAQ (reference sequence). CDR3 amino acids: CASSLALRGVCEQYF. DNA for the CDR3: TGTGCCAGCAGCTTAGCGTTGCGGGGGGTCTGCGAGCAGTACTTC.

The chain couples TRBV10-3 to TRBJ2-3; D may be TRBD2 (5 bases). The CDR3 is 14 residues long. The germline V gene encodes CDR1 ENHRY and CDR2 SYGVKD. Trimming left V 4 bases short and J 5 bases short, with 13 bases between. The CDR3 sequence: CAISATRDLDTQYF. The DNA of the CDR3 is TGTGCCATCAGTGCCACCCGGGATTTAGATACGCAGTATTTT.

The chain has TRBV7-9 and TRBJ2-7, with D perhaps matching TRBD1 (6 bases). The germline V gene encodes CDR1 SEHNR and CDR2 FQNEAQ (reference sequence). The CDR3 sequence is 17 residues long. V lost 5 bases and J lost 0, with 20 bases in between. The CDR3 region is CASSGPRGRVSSYEQYF. In DNA, the CDR3 is TGTGCCAGCAGCGGACCCAGGGGCCGAGTTTCCTCCTACGAGCAGTACTTC.